These T cell receptor beta chains were read from a single sample in a study of CD8 T cells in ankylosing spondylitis. Using its own MiXCR run on the 5' RACE reads, TCRdb lists one record per CDR3 protein. The data show around 770,000 distinct CDR3 sequences, roughly 12% seen once. Sequenced material: blood, either unsorted or a sorted T cell fraction (not recorded which). These receptors all stem from a male donor with ankylosing spondylitis. CDR3s include the opening cysteine and the closing phenylalanine or tryptophan. The D gene is left open where the match is weak.

v_gene	d_gene	j_gene	CDR3aa
TRBV7-2	-	TRBJ2-3	CASSLGELGTQYF
TRBV28	-	TRBJ1-4	CASKEQNEKLFF
TRBV19	-	TRBJ2-7	CASTPRGSYEQYF
TRBV5-1	TRBD1	TRBJ2-1	CASGQGFYEQFF
TRBV6-2/TRBV6-3	-	TRBJ1-4	CASGQALNEKLFF
TRBV7-4	-	TRBJ1-1	CASSQGRGEGTEAFF
TRBV20-1	-	TRBJ2-2	CSARDSRQGSTGELFF
TRBV19	-	TRBJ2-5	CASSMGRVSLETQYF
TRBV7-3	-	TRBJ1-1	CASSPGGEAFF
TRBV11-2	TRBD2	TRBJ2-1	CASTQLAGVSYNEQFF
TRBV24-1	-	TRBJ1-2	CATSDLGGRGYTF
TRBV5-1	-	TRBJ2-6	CASSPIGTTLSGANVLTF
TRBV7-3	-	TRBJ1-6	CASGTNNSPLHF
TRBV7-2	TRBD2	TRBJ2-2	CASIPGGRANTGELFF
TRBV5-6	-	TRBJ2-2	CASSEDGNTGELFF
TRBV4-1	-	TRBJ2-6	CASSLRGLGANVLTF
TRBV20-1	-	TRBJ1-1	CSASRNTEAFF
TRBV20-1	-	TRBJ1-4	CSARLGAYEKLFF
TRBV7-8	TRBD2	TRBJ2-4	CASSLSRGGRVDAIQYF
TRBV10-3	TRBD2	TRBJ2-3	CAISEGLAGITDTQYF
TRBV15	-	TRBJ1-4	CATSRDEKLFF
TRBV7-2	TRBD1	TRBJ1-2	CASSQGGAGGHGYTF
TRBV6-2/TRBV6-3	-	TRBJ2-7	CASSFFARNEQYF
TRBV29-1	-	TRBJ1-2	CSVVVVTDWARGYTF
TRBV5-1	-	TRBJ1-1	CASSLGASSGTEAFF
TRBV9	-	TRBJ2-7	CASSVVPWNEQYF
TRBV2	-	TRBJ2-7	CASSVVGTYEQYF
TRBV28	TRBD1	TRBJ2-1	CASERLGGGYNEQFF
TRBV20-1	TRBD2	TRBJ2-7	CSARRGGVDSYEQYF
TRBV5-1	TRBD1	TRBJ1-1	CASSLKDRVTEAFF